This section outlines one T cell receptor beta chain sequence together with its context. Its specificity is unknown. The V and J ends lost 5 bases and 3 bases respectively, with 14 bases between them. There are 14 residues in the CDR3. Germline V gene lookup returns CDR1 MDHEN and CDR2 SYDVKM. The data stem from a study of T cell responses to AZD1222 COVID-19 vaccine. Here immunoSEQ multiplex PCR was the method, and the copy in TCRdb shows in-frame clones only, minus some. The sample comprises 200,000 or so clones, about 94% of which are singletons, and approximately 9.6% rests with the top ten. Study-wide points: No day 14 peak samples; only post-peak repertoires were characterized. Regions left unmutated in variants are reportedly the target of nearly half of spike-specific TCRs.

The sequence was collected from an adult in good health. Specimen: peripheral blood, collected on day 0 of AZD1222 vaccination. This chain links TRBV28 with TRBJ2-7; TRBD1 or TRBD2 may be the D gene (6 bases each). The CDR3 region has the DNA TGTGCCAGCAGTCTGAGGGGGGAGCTCTACGAGCAGTACTTC. As protein: CASSLRGELYEQYF.